The entry that follows covers one T cell receptor (beta chain) sequence. Germline loops: CDR1 MDHEN, CDR2 SYDVKM. The V end was cut by 1 base, the J end by 2 bases, with 11 bases between. The CDR3 loop spans 15 amino acids. Authors' analysis steps: The authors estimated nucleated cell counts from reference gene primer amplification. Produced via immunoSEQ multiplex PCR; TCRdb's table is partial and in-frame only. V and J calls and clone size follow that table, whereas D and trimming were derived from the DNA. The repertoire holds 200,000 to 250,000 clones, roughly 84% seen once, with less than 20% in the top ten. The data belong to a study of blood T cell repertoires in COVID-19. The wider study: Samples came from the United States, Italy and Spain, spanning acute and convalescent COVID-19. The cDNA or gDNA used as material had been derived from T cells, B-cell-depleted T cells, or PBMCs.

Source material: peripheral blood. The sequence was obtained from a man aged 25-40 years with active or convalescent COVID-19. The rearrangement uses TRBV28 and TRBJ1-2; D unclear. This CDR3 reads CASSLLGGQNYGYTF. CDR3 nucleotide sequence: TGTGCCAGCAGTTTATTGGGAGGCCAAAACTATGGCTACACCTTC.